These 21 T cell receptor beta chains originate from one sample sequenced in a study of monozygotic twins with inflammatory bowel disease. After re-calling the 5' RACE reads, TCRdb lists one entry per CDR3 protein, DNA absent. The repertoire shows 140,000 to 150,000 distinct CDR3 sequences; the top ten hold roughly 1.2%. The sequenced sample consisted of blood. These receptors came from a human donor with ulcerative colitis or Crohn's disease, or a healthy co-twin of an affected twin (not recorded which).

The chain employs TRBV20-1 and TRBJ2-7; the D gene TCRdb calls, TRBD2, cannot be checked with no DNA. The CDR3 is 14 residues long. Germline V gene sequence: CDR1 DFQATT, CDR2 SNEGSKA (reference sequence). The CDR3 reads CSATVAGEIYEQYF.

This sequence joins TRBV12-3 or TRBV12-4 and TRBJ1-1; TCRdb proposes TRBD1, but this gene call is untestable without DNA. This CDR3 has 13 amino acids. The CDR3 loop reads CASTPGRGTEAFF.

The gene calls are TRBV7-2 and TRBJ1-2; TCRdb's assignment of TRBD1 cannot be checked, as there is no DNA. The germline CDR1 and CDR2 sequences are SGHTA and FQGNSA. CDR3 length: 14 amino acids. This chain's CDR3 is CASSAGTGEYGYTF.

The rearrangement joins TRBV3-1 to TRBJ2-5. The length of the CDR3 is 16 residues. CDR1 and CDR2 from the germline V gene are LGHDT and YNNKEL (reference sequence). CDR3: CASSQLKDRDQETQYF.

CDR3 in amino acids: CASSLDRYNEQFF. The chain uses TRBV5-1 and TRBJ2-1. The CDR3 totals 13 residues. Per germline, CDR1 SGHRS and CDR2 YFSETQ.

J is TRBJ2-1 and V is TRBV7-3; as DNA is missing, the TRBD1 call by TCRdb cannot be tested. The CDR3 spans 17 residues. The germline gives CDR1 SGHTA, CDR2 FQGTGA. The chain's CDR3 is CASSLTKLGWGKSEQFF. The full variable domain, completed using reference TRBV7-3 and TRBJ2-1, is GAGVSQTPSNKVTEKGKYVELRCDPISGHTALYWYRQSLGQGPEFLIYFQGTGAADDSGLPNDRFFAVRPEGSVSTLKIQRTERGDSAVYLCASSLTKLGWGKSEQFFGPGTRLTVL.

This chain uses TRBV5-1 with TRBJ2-1. The CDR3 sequence is 13 residues long. Germline assignment: CDR1 SGHRS and CDR2 YFSETQ. The CDR3 sequence is CASSLSRVNEQFF. The variable domain in full, completed from reference TRBV5-1 and TRBJ2-1, reads KAGVTQTPRYLIKTRGQQVTLSCSPISGHRSVSWYQQTPGQGLQFLFEYFSETQRNKGNFPGRFSGRQFSNSRSEMNVSTLELGDSALYLCASSLSRVNEQFFGPGTRLTVL.

This chain uses TRBV6-5 with TRBJ1-2; TCRdb's D gene call, TRBD1, goes unchecked for lack of DNA. The CDR3 length is 13 residues. Germline V CDR1 and CDR2: MNHEY, SVGAGI. The CDR3 reads CASSRDRVYGYTF.

This chain uses TRBV28 with TRBJ1-6. The CDR3 sequence is 14 residues long. The germline V gene encodes CDR1 MDHEN and CDR2 SYDVKM. This chain's CDR3 is CASSLRAYNSPLHF.

The chain joins TRBV20-1 to TRBJ2-2; TCRdb outputs TRBD2, but without DNA this stays unchecked. Germline CDR1 and CDR2: DFQATT and SNEGSKA (reference sequence). The CDR3 consists of 15 residues. The CDR3: CSARSADWRAGELFF.

This rearrangement joins TRBV29-1 to TRBJ1-1; TCRdb calls TRBD1, which cannot be checked without DNA. This CDR3 spans 12 amino acids. CDR1 and CDR2 from the germline V gene are SQVTM and ANQGSEA. CDR3 residues: CSGTTGMGEAFF.

The genes are TRBV5-1 and TRBJ2-5; TCRdb gives TRBD1 as the D gene, but with no DNA this cannot be confirmed. The CDR3 contains 14 residues. The V gene's germline CDR1 is SGHRS and CDR2 YFSETQ. This CDR3 reads CASSFSLQGEAQYF.

The chain has TRBV7-9 and TRBJ1-4; TCRdb's D call of TRBD1 is untestable without DNA. CDR3 length equals 16 residues. CDR1 is SEHNR, CDR2 FQNEAQ, per germline (reference sequence). The CDR3 protein is CASSLGDRGSGEKLFF.

The CDR3 sequence: CASSPGGAQPQHF. The V and J genes are TRBV7-2 and TRBJ1-5; TCRdb returns TRBD1, unconfirmable since there is no DNA. The CDR3 totals 13 residues. CDR1 is SGHTA and CDR2 is FQGNSA in the germline V gene. Variable domain in full (rest from reference TRBV7-2 and TRBJ1-5): GAGVSQSPSNKVTEKGKDVELRCDPISGHTALYWYRQSLGQGLEFLIYFQGNSAPDKSGLPSDRFSAERTGGSVSTLTIQRTQQEDSAVYLCASSPGGAQPQHFGDGTRLSIL.

The chain employs TRBV20-1 and TRBJ2-3; the TCRdb D gene call, TRBD1, has no DNA to confirm it. Per germline, CDR1 DFQATT and CDR2 SNEGSKA (reference sequence). The CDR3 length is 12 residues. CDR3 amino acids: CSARARGDTQYF.

The chain has TRBV7-9 and TRBJ2-7; lacking DNA, the TRBD1 call made by TCRdb goes unchecked. The CDR3 covers 17 residues. Germline V lookup: CDR1 SEHNR, CDR2 FQNEAQ (reference sequence). CDR3 amino acids: CASSPLTVRGLAYEQYF.

The V call is TRBV20-1, the J call TRBJ2-7; TCRdb's D call, TRBD1, is unchecked because there is no DNA. The CDR3 is 13 residues long. Germline values: CDR1 DFQATT, CDR2 SNEGSKA (reference sequence). The CDR3 loop reads CSVPGQLSYEQYF.

This chain links TRBV5-5 with TRBJ2-7. The CDR3 sequence is 15 residues long. Per the germline V gene, CDR1 is SGHKS and CDR2 is YYEKEE (reference sequence). Here the CDR3 reads CASSSNGLRSNEQYF.

V gene TRBV6-2 or TRBV6-3 combines with J gene TRBJ2-7. The CDR3 is made up of 13 amino acids. The germline V gene encodes CDR1 MNHEY and CDR2 SVGEGT. The CDR3 here is CASSQRFAYEQYF.

The chain recombines TRBV5-1 with TRBJ1-1; TCRdb's assignment of TRBD1 cannot be checked, as there is no DNA. From germline, CDR1 is SGHRS and CDR2 YFSETQ. This CDR3 comprises 14 residues. CDR3 in amino acids: CASSLRELNTEAFF.

This chain connects TRBV7-6 to TRBJ1-6; the TCRdb D gene call, TRBD1, has no DNA to confirm it. CDR1 and CDR2 (germline): SGHVS, FNYEAQ. This CDR3 has 16 amino acids. CDR3 loop: CASSPLGTGVHSPLHF.